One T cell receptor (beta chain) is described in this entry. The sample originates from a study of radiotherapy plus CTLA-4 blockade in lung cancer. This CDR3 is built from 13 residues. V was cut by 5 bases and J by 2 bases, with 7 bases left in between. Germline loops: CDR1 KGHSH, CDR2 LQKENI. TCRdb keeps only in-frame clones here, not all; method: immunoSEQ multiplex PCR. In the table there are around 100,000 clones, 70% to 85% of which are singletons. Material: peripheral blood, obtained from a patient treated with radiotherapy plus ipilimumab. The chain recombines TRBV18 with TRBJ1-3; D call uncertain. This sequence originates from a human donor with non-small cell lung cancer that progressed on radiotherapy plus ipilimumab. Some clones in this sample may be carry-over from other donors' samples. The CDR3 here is CASSRETGNTIYF. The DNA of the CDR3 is TGTGCCAGCTCAAGAGAGACTGGAAACACCATATATTTT. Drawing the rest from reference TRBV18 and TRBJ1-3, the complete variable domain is NAGVMQNPRHLVRRRGQEARLRCSPMKGHSHVYWYRQLPEEGLKFMVYLQKENIIDESGMPKERFSAEFPKEGPSILRIQQVVRGDSAAYFCASSRETGNTIYFGEGSWLTVV.